This T cell receptor beta chain appears in the sequencing data of a study of early T cells in non-severe SARS-CoV-2 infection. V lost 4 bases to trimming and J lost 4 bases, with 14 bases between them. CDR1 and CDR2 (germline): SEHNR, FQNEAQ (reference sequence). The CDR3 is 14 amino acids. One entry per CDR3 protein results from TCRdb running MiXCR on the 5' RACE reads. In the table there are about 64,000 distinct CDR3 sequences, more than 15% of which are singletons. J is TRBJ2-7 and V is TRBV7-9; possibly TRBD1 for D (6 bases). The clonotype originates from an adult who was a healthcare worker with PCR-confirmed SARS-CoV-2 infection or an uninfected control (not recorded which). The source was whole blood, collected at baseline. For the CDR3, the DNA is TGTGCCAGCAGCTCCGGACGGCAGGGGTACGAGCAGTACTTC. Translated, it gives CASSSGRQGYEQYF.